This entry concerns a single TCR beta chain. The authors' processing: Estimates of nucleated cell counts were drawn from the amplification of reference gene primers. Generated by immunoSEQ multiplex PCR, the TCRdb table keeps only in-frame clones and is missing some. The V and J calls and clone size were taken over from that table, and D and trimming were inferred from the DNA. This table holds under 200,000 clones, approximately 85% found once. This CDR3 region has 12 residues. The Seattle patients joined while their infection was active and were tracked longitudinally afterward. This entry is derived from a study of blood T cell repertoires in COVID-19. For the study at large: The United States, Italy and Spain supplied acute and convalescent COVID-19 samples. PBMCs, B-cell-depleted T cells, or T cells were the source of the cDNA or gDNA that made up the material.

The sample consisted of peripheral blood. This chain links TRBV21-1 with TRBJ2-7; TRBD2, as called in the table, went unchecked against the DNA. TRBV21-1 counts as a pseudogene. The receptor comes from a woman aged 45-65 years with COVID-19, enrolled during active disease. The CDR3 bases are TGTGCCAGCAGCCTAATCTCTCACGAGCAGTACTTC. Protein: CASSLISHEQYF.